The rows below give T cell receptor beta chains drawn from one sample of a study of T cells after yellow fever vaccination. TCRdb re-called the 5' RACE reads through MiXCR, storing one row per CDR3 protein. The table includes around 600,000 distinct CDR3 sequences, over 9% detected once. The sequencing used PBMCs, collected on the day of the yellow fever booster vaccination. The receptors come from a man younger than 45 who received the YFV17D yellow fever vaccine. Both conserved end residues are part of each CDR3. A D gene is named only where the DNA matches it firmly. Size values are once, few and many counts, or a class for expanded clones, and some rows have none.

CASSEGVGRGETQYF	TGTGCCAGCAGTGAAGGAGTTGGCCGAGGGGAGACCCAGTACTTC	.	15	few	TRBV25-1	TRBJ2-5
CASSPTPNTEAFF	TGTGCCAGCTCACCAACACCGAACACTGAAGCTTTCTTT	.	13	few	TRBV18	TRBJ1-1
CASSTQGLSPLHF	TGTGCCAGCAGCACACAGGGACTTTCACCCCTCCACTTT	.	13	few	TRBV7-9	TRBJ1-6
CSATGAGQETQYF	TGCAGTGCTACGGGGGCTGGCCAAGAGACCCAGTACTTC	.	13	.	TRBV20-1	TRBJ2-5
CASRPRDSYNEQFF	TGTGCCAGCAGACCCAGGGACAGCTACAATGAGCAGTTCTTC	TRBD1	14	few	TRBV27	TRBJ2-1
CASSRQPAPGQAQETQYF	TGCGCCAGCAGCCGACAACCTGCACCGGGACAGGCCCAAGAGACCCAGTACTTC	TRBD1	18	.	TRBV5-1	TRBJ2-5
CASSPIDPGREQFF	TGTGCCAGCAGCCCCATAGATCCAGGGCGTGAGCAGTTCTTC	.	14	few	TRBV5-4	TRBJ2-1
CASGPPMGRAGNTIYF	TGTGCCAGCGGTCCCCCCATGGGCAGGGCTGGAAACACCATATATTTT	.	16	few	TRBV12-3/TRBV12-4	TRBJ1-3
CARNPPYSYEQYF	TGTGCCAGAAACCCCCCCTACTCCTACGAGCAGTACTTC	.	13	.	TRBV6-2/TRBV6-3	TRBJ2-7
CASSPTSDAANVLTF	TGTGCCAGCTCACCTACCTCGGATGCTGCCAACGTCCTGACTTTC	.	15	.	TRBV18	TRBJ2-6
CSARLAGAMNTQYF	TGCAGTGCTAGACTAGCGGGAGCTATGAATACGCAGTATTTT	TRBD2	14	.	TRBV20-1	TRBJ2-3
CASRPVGAKSDTQYF	TGTGCCAGTAGACCCGTGGGGGCCAAGTCAGATACGCAGTATTTT	.	15	.	TRBV19	TRBJ2-3
CASSVSGKSGNEQFF	TGTGCCAGCAGCGTCAGCGGGAAGTCTGGGAATGAGCAGTTCTTC	TRBD2	15	.	TRBV7-2	TRBJ2-1
CASSLRGLAGPTGYEQYF	TGCGCCAGCAGCTTGAGAGGACTAGCGGGCCCCACCGGCTACGAGCAGTACTTC	TRBD2	18	few	TRBV5-1	TRBJ2-7
CSARVVGRAGELFF	TGCAGTGCTAGAGTTGTGGGGAGGGCCGGGGAGCTGTTTTTT	TRBD2	14	few	TRBV20-1	TRBJ2-2
CATSSTGTVKTNEKLFF	TGTGCCACCAGCAGCACCGGGACAGTGAAAACTAATGAAAAACTGTTTTTT	TRBD1	17	few	TRBV15	TRBJ1-4
CSATPNAYEQYF	TGCAGTGCTACCCCCAACGCCTACGAGCAGTACTTC	.	12	.	TRBV20-1	TRBJ2-7
CSARLGIYNEQFF	TGCAGTGCTAGGTTGGGGATTTACAATGAGCAGTTCTTC	.	13	few	TRBV20-1	TRBJ2-1
CASSLVGPGGGRAYEQYF	TGCGCCAGCAGCTTGGTGGGACCGGGGGGCGGGAGGGCCTACGAGCAGTACTTC	TRBD2	18	.	TRBV5-1	TRBJ2-7
CASSIGPRGRGQPQHF	TGTGCCAGTAGTATAGGCCCCAGGGGGCGCGGTCAGCCCCAGCATTTT	TRBD1	16	.	TRBV19	TRBJ1-5
CATSRDSVGSRMNTEAFF	TGTGCCACCAGCAGAGATTCGGTAGGCAGCCGCATGAACACTGAAGCTTTCTTT	.	18	.	TRBV15	TRBJ1-1
CASTPYGTSAGGMTQYF	TGTGCCAGCACCCCTTACGGGACTAGCGCGGGAGGTATGACCCAGTACTTC	TRBD2	17	few	TRBV7-2	TRBJ2-5
CASSLVLAGDNEQFF	TGCGCCAGCAGCTTGGTATTAGCGGGGGACAATGAGCAGTTCTTC	TRBD2	15	.	TRBV5-1	TRBJ2-1
CASSGFSREGPLSQETQYF	TGTGCCAGCAGCGGATTTAGCCGGGAGGGCCCTTTGTCCCAAGAGACCCAGTACTTC	TRBD2	19	few	TRBV11-1	TRBJ2-5
CASSLGRISYNEQFF	TGTGCCAGCAGCTTAGGTAGGATCAGCTACAATGAGCAGTTCTTC	.	15	many	TRBV7-3	TRBJ2-1
CSVHRGGDEQYF	TGCAGCGTTCACAGGGGAGGTGACGAGCAGTACTTC	.	12	.	TRBV29-1	TRBJ2-7
CASSELGTSGRNEQFF	TGTGCCAGCAGTGAACTAGGGACTAGCGGAAGAAATGAGCAGTTCTTC	TRBD2	16	.	TRBV25-1	TRBJ2-1
CASSLSGGEQFF	TGTGCCAGCAGCCTATCAGGGGGTGAGCAGTTCTTC	TRBD1	12	many	TRBV7-9	TRBJ2-1
CASSLVAGGPDKYNEQFF	TGTGCCAGCAGCTTAGTGGCTGGGGGACCGGACAAATACAATGAGCAGTTCTTC	.	18	.	TRBV7-6	TRBJ2-1
CSARDRDKLYEQYF	TGCAGTGCTAGAGATCGCGACAAGCTCTACGAGCAGTACTTC	.	14	few	TRBV20-1	TRBJ2-7
CASSPGTSGISGANVLTF	TGTGCCAGCAGTCCTGGGACTAGCGGTATCTCTGGGGCCAACGTCCTGACTTTC	TRBD2	18	.	TRBV12-3/TRBV12-4	TRBJ2-6
CASSVGSDIRQPQHF	TGTGCCAGCAGCGTAGGATCTGATATTCGTCAGCCCCAGCATTTT	.	15	.	TRBV9	TRBJ1-5
CASSPFRREGEEDTQYF	TGTGCCAGCAGCCCTTTCCGGCGGGAGGGCGAGGAAGATACGCAGTATTTT	TRBD2	17	.	TRBV5-4	TRBJ2-3
CASSELSGRAWNEQFF	TGTGCCAGCAGTGAACTTAGCGGGAGGGCCTGGAATGAGCAGTTCTTC	TRBD2	16	.	TRBV25-1	TRBJ2-1
CASRPVSKPYNEQFF	TGTGCCAGCAGACCCGTATCTAAACCGTACAATGAGCAGTTCTTC	.	15	few	TRBV28	TRBJ2-1
CASSSERGIEQYF	TGTGCCAGCAGCTCAGAAAGGGGAATCGAGCAGTACTTC	.	13	.	TRBV11-1	TRBJ2-7
CASSEAGHEQYF	TGCGCCAGCAGCGAAGCGGGTCACGAGCAGTACTTC	.	12	many	TRBV5-1	TRBJ2-7
CSARTENYGYTF	TGCAGTGCCCGAACAGAGAACTATGGCTACACCTTC	.	12	.	TRBV20-1	TRBJ1-2
CASAETRPYEQYF	TGCGCCAGCGCCGAAACGCGGCCCTACGAGCAGTACTTC	.	13	.	TRBV5-1	TRBJ2-7
CASGFGQGGSGEQYF	TGCGCCAGCGGGTTCGGACAGGGGGGAAGTGGCGAGCAGTACTTC	TRBD1	15	few	TRBV5-1	TRBJ2-7
CATRRGDNSPLHF	TGTGCCACACGGAGGGGAGATAATTCACCCCTCCACTTT	.	13	.	TRBV2	TRBJ1-6
CATSDPGQSSGANVLTF	TGTGCCACCAGTGATCCCGGACAAAGCTCTGGGGCCAACGTCCTGACTTTC	.	17	.	TRBV24-1	TRBJ2-6
CASSQETPSGSNEQFF	TGCGCCAGCAGCCAAGAAACCCCTAGCGGGAGCAATGAGCAGTTCTTC	TRBD2	16	.	TRBV4-3	TRBJ2-1
CASSPGGAQYEQYF	TGTGCCAGCTCACCGGGGGGAGCCCAGTACGAGCAGTACTTC	.	14	.	TRBV18	TRBJ2-7